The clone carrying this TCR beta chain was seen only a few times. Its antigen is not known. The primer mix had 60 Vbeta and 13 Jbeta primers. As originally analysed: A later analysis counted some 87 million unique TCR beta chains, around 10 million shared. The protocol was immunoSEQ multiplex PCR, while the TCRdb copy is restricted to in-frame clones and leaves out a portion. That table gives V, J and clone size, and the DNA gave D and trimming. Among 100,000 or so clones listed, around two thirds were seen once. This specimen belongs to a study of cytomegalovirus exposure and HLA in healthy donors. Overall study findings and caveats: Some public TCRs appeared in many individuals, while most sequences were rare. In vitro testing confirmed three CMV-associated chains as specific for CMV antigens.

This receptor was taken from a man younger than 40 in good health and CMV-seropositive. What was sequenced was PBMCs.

CDR3 in amino acids: CASSLVEGSGANVLTF. The CDR3, as DNA: TGTGCCAGCAGCTTAGTAGAGGGAAGTGGGGCCAACGTCCTGACTTTC. The chain has TRBV11-3 and TRBJ2-6, with D possibly matching TRBD2 (5 bases). Trimming took 1 base from V and 3 from J, leaving 10 bases between them. Germline CDR1 is SGHNT and CDR2 is YENEEA. The CDR3 runs to 16 residues. Looking up the rest from reference TRBV11-3 and TRBJ2-6 gives the full variable domain: EAGVVQSPRYKIIEKKQPVAFWCNPISGHNTLYWYLQNLGQGPELLIRYENEEAVDDSQLPKDRFSAERLKGVDSTLKIQPAELGDSAVYLCASSLVEGSGANVLTFGAGSRLTVL.